Below are 23 T cell receptor beta chains sequenced from a single sample in a study of T cells in women clearing cervical HPV infection listed by TCRdb under 2018. The library came from the immunoSEQ multiplex PCR assay. The immuneACCESS repertoire file appears here via TCRdb, limited to in-frame rearrangements. These files lack a portion of the clones; in checked studies, under half of the deficit traces to unresolved V genes, and the cause of the others is not known. The sample table on file contains 25,000 to 35,000 clones. The top ten clones comprise about 7.8% of the sample. Source material: blood buffy coat. The receptors derive from a woman between 18 and 75 years old with a cervical HPV16 infection that either progressed to CIN3+ or cleared (not recorded which).

Its frequency marks this clone as medium-sized (0.01 to 0.1%). The observed sequence ends 3 residues before the CDR3 terminus, with the missing tail filled in from the germline J gene. This rearrangement joins TRBV13 to TRBJ1-5; 9 bases fit TRBD1. The germline gives CDR1 PRHDT, CDR2 FYEKMQ (reference sequence). V dropped 3 bases and J dropped 2; count of bases not matched to a gene: 5. There are 16 residues in the CDR3. CDR3 DNA (partial): TGTGCCAGCAGCTTTAGGACAGGGGATGGCAATCAGCCC. The encoded protein is CASSFRTGDGNQP. Given in full, the CDR3 is CASSFRTGDGNQPQHF.

Remarks on this clone: The read gets to within 3 residues of the CDR3 end, and the germline J gene fills in the rest. V usage is TRBV20-1 and J usage is TRBJ2-7, with 10 bases matching TRBD2. Unmatched junction bases numbered 5, after V lost 7 bases and J lost 2 bases. Germline CDR1 DFQATT, CDR2 SNEGSKA (reference sequence). The CDR3 covers 13 residues. CDR3 loop: CSVRTSGTYEQYF. CDR3 DNA (partial): TGCAGTGTCAGGACTAGCGGTACCTACGAG.

Details on this clone: Sequencing ends 3 residues short of the CDR3 end; the germline J gene provides the rest. This chain uses TRBV19 with TRBJ2-1, with TRBD1 as a possible D gene (6 bases). CDR1 and CDR2 (germline): LNHDA, SQIVND (reference sequence). The CDR3 contains 15 residues. Trimming pared 5 bases from V and 5 bases from J, leaving 16 bases between. The CDR3 bases that were read are TGTGCCAGTAGTCACAGGGCTTCTATCGACAATGAG. Protein product: CASSHRASIDNE. The CDR3 in its entirety is CASSHRASIDNEQFF.

CDR3 region: CASSLGQRGQPQHF. Incomplete CDR3 DNA: TGTGCCAGCAGCTTGGGCCAGCGGGGGCAGCCC. This rearrangement joins TRBV5-6 to TRBJ1-5; tentatively, D is TRBD1 (5 bases). The CDR3 extends 3 residues past the end of the read, so its final part is completed from the germline J gene. Trimming removed 0 bases at V and 7 bases at J, with 11 bases between. The V gene's germline CDR1 is SGHDT and CDR2 YYEEEE. This CDR3 spans 14 amino acids.

Remarks on this clone: The DNA ends 3 residues before the CDR3 does, and the rest of the CDR3 is filled in from the germline J gene. V gene TRBV20-1 combines with J gene TRBJ2-7, with 7 bases matching TRBD1. The CDR3 is 14 amino acids. With 0 bases clipped from V and 6 bases from J, the junction kept 8 bases outside the gene matches. Germline CDR1 and CDR2: DFQATT and SNEGSKA (reference sequence). The CDR3 reads CSARDTGQTSEQYF. The DNA read from the CDR3 is TGCAGTGCTAGAGATACGGGACAGACCTCCGAG.

Points on this clone: The CDR3 is cut off 3 residues early in the read; its end comes from the germline J gene. The chain carries TRBV19 and TRBJ1-1, with a weak D call TRBD1 (5 bases). This CDR3 has 14 residues. V lost 6 bases to trimming and J lost 4 bases, with 15 bases between them. Per germline, CDR1 LNHDA and CDR2 SQIVND (reference sequence). This CDR3 is CASSPGGAGTEAFF. The sequenced part of the CDR3 DNA is TGTGCCAGTAGCCCGGGGGGAGCGGGCACTGAA.

A remark on this clone: The read gets to within 3 residues of the CDR3 end, and the germline J gene fills in the rest. The chain links TRBV6-1 to TRBJ1-1; D remains ambiguous. CDR1 MNHNS and CDR2 SASEGT come from the germline V gene. Trimming took 1 base from V and 5 from J, leaving 5 bases between them. CDR3 length: 12 residues. The DNA read from the CDR3 is TGTGCCAGCAGTGAAGGAGGTACTGAA. Protein product: CASSEGGTE. In full, the CDR3 is CASSEGGTEAFF.

Concerning this clone itself: The DNA ends 3 residues before the CDR3 does, and the rest of the CDR3 is filled in from the germline J gene. This chain joins TRBV30 and TRBJ1-1; D is ambiguous. Germline V CDR1 and CDR2: GTSNPN, SVGIG (reference sequence). The CDR3 is 13 amino acids. V lost 7 bases and J lost 1, with 13 bases in between. CDR3 in amino acids: CASGGGWNTEAFF. Partial CDR3 DNA: TGTGCCTCGGGTGGTGGGTGGAACACTGAA.

Note on this clone: The read terminates 3 residues before the CDR3 end, so the remaining end is supplied by the germline J gene. The genes are TRBV5-1 and TRBJ1-2, with a possible D match to TRBD1 (6 bases). Trimming took 5 bases from V and 5 from J, leaving 10 bases between them. The CDR3 spans 12 residues. From germline, CDR1 is SGHRS and CDR2 YFSETQ. The CDR3 DNA, read in part, is TGCGCCAGCAGTGGGACAAGATATGGC. Translated, it gives CASSGTRYG. The complete CDR3 sequence is CASSGTRYGYTF.

With respect to this clone: The read stops 3 residues short of the end of the CDR3; the missing end is completed from the germline J gene. V usage is TRBV18 and J usage is TRBJ2-5; D might be TRBD2 (6 bases). Germline V gene lookup returns CDR1 KGHSH and CDR2 LQKENI. With 3 bases removed from V and 2 bases from J, the gap between germline ends came to 13 bases. This CDR3 comprises 15 residues. The CDR3 loop is CASSPTTGVQETQYF. The covered CDR3 bases are TGTGCCAGCTCACCCACGACGGGGGTTCAAGAGACC.

Comment on this clone: The read halts 3 residues ahead of the CDR3 end, with the missing end drawn from the germline J gene. V usage is TRBV4-2 and J usage is TRBJ1-5, with TRBD1 identical over 8 bases. V lost 0 bases and J lost 4; bases outside the gene matches: 5. The CDR3 length is 16 residues. CDR1 and CDR2 from the germline V gene are LGHNA and YNFKEQ. The CDR3 here is CASSQEGQVLNQPQHF. The sequenced part of the CDR3 DNA is TGTGCCAGCAGCCAAGAGGGACAGGTGTTAAATCAGCCC.

On this clone itself: Read data end 3 residues before the CDR3 end; the end is taken from the germline J gene. This chain joins TRBV7-9 and TRBJ1-1, with D perhaps TRBD1 (6 bases). The germline V and J ends were trimmed by 2 bases and 4 bases, with 14 bases remaining between them. Germline V gene data show CDR1 as SEHNR and CDR2 as FQNEAQ (reference sequence). The CDR3 runs 15 residues. The CDR3 bases that were read are TGTGCCAGCAGCTTATGGGGGGGCTCTGGCACTGAA. It is translated as CASSLWGGSGTE. The full CDR3 sequence reads CASSLWGGSGTEAFF.

With regard to this clone: The CDR3 end lies 3 residues beyond the end of the read and is filled in from the germline J gene. This sequence joins TRBV5-1 and TRBJ1-5, with D uncertain. CDR1 and CDR2 from the germline V gene are SGHRS and YFSETQ. The V gene lost 0 bases and the J gene lost 4 bases, with 11 bases spanning the gap. The CDR3 length is 15 residues. CDR3 bases read: TGCGCCAGCAGCTTGGACTCGACATCTAATCAGCCC. This encodes CASSLDSTSNQP. The whole CDR3 is CASSLDSTSNQPQHF.

The sequenced CDR3 bases are TGCAGTGCTAGAGGGACAGGGGGAAAGAACGAG. Protein: CSARGTGGKNE. The entire CDR3 protein reads CSARGTGGKNEQYF. The chain employs TRBV20-1 and TRBJ2-7, with 10 nucleotides matching TRBD1. The DNA ends 3 residues before the CDR3 does, and the rest of the CDR3 is filled in from the germline J gene. CDR3 length equals 14 residues. CDR1 is DFQATT, CDR2 SNEGSKA, per germline (reference sequence). V shed 1 base and J 5 bases; nucleotides not matched to a gene: 5.

A remark on this clone: The sequenced fragment ends 3 residues before the CDR3 boundary, so the rest is inferred from the germline J gene. The V and J genes are TRBV2 and TRBJ1-1; D is ambiguous. CDR3 length: 12 residues. Germline CDR1 and CDR2: SNHLY and FYNNEI. V dropped 5 bases and J dropped 1 base, with 5 bases sitting between them. The CDR3 bases that were read are TGTGCCAGCAGTCGCAGGAACACTGAA. Encoded protein: CASSRRNTE. The complete CDR3 sequence is CASSRRNTEAFF.

Comments on this clone: Coverage ceases 3 residues before the CDR3 finishes, and the germline J gene fills in the end. This rearrangement joins TRBV24-1 to TRBJ2-3, with D possibly TRBD2 on 7 matching bases. V lost 4 bases, J lost 0 bases, and 13 bases lay in between. Per the germline V gene, CDR1 is KGHDR and CDR2 is SFDVKD. The CDR3 covers 16 residues. The DNA read from the CDR3 is TGTGCCACCAGTGAGGGGGGGGCCTCTAGCACAGATACG. This translates into CATSEGGASSTDT. The complete CDR3 protein is CATSEGGASSTDTQYF.

About this clone itself: The CDR3 end lies 3 residues beyond the end of the read and is filled in from the germline J gene. This chain joins TRBV5-6 and TRBJ2-7, with a tentative D call TRBD2 (5 bases). Per the germline V gene, CDR1 is SGHDT and CDR2 is YYEEEE. V was clipped by 4 bases and J by 6 bases, with 14 bases between them. The CDR3 runs to 13 residues. Incomplete CDR3 DNA: TGTGCCAGCAGCCAGGACCTAGCACGCGAG. Translation: CASSQDLARE. The CDR3, in full, reads CASSQDLAREQYF.

Concerning this clone itself: The read stops 3 residues short of the end of the CDR3; the missing end is completed from the germline J gene. The J gene is TRBJ1-1, the V gene TRBV29-1; 7 bases are a match to TRBD1. The CDR3 has 15 residues. J lost 1 base, V lost 7 bases, and 12 bases had no gene match. Germline CDR1 reads SQVTM; CDR2 reads ANQGSEA. The CDR3 protein is CSADRTGQANTEAFF. CDR3 DNA (partial): TGCAGCGCCGACCGAACTGGACAGGCGAACACTGAA. Variable domain in full (rest from reference TRBV29-1 and TRBJ1-1): SAVISQKPSRDICQRGTSLTIQCQVDSQVTMMFWYRQQPGQSLTLIATANQGSEATYESGFVIDKFPISRPNLTFSTLTVSNMSPEDSSIYLCSADRTGQANTEAFFGQGTRLTVV.

In regard to this clone: Other DNA sequences of this sample code for an identical CDR3. The CDR3 DNA, read in part, is TGTGCCAGCAGCTTCTCAGGGGCAGATACG. Protein product: CASSFSGADT. Given in full, the CDR3 is CASSFSGADTQYF. V usage is TRBV7-3 and J usage is TRBJ2-3; tentatively, D is TRBD1 (6 bases). The read stops 3 residues short of the end of the CDR3; the missing end is completed from the germline J gene. This CDR3 comprises 13 residues. V was clipped by 3 bases and J by 4 bases, with 8 bases between them. Germline V CDR1 and CDR2: SGHTA, FQGTGA.

Of note for this clone: Coverage ceases 3 residues before the CDR3 finishes, and the germline J gene fills in the end. The chain uses TRBV10-3 and TRBJ2-1; 12 bases are a match to TRBD1. The CDR3 totals 19 residues. V shed 5 bases and J 2 bases; nucleotides not matched to a gene: 13. Germline lookup yields CDR1 ENHRY and CDR2 SYGVKD. This chain's CDR3 is CAISPGQGASSGPYNEQFF. The DNA read from the CDR3 is TGTGCCATCAGTCCGGGACAGGGGGCATCTAGCGGGCCCTACAATGAG.

As concerns this clone: With the read ending 3 residues before the CDR3 end, the germline J gene is used to fill in that end. The V and J genes are TRBV30 and TRBJ2-7; D gene uncertain. Per the germline V gene, CDR1 is GTSNPN and CDR2 is SVGIG (reference sequence). Between the trimmed V and J ends, which lost 5 bases and 0 bases, there was a span of 8 bases. The CDR3 runs to 12 residues. This chain's CDR3 is CAWALSSYEQYF. The CDR3 DNA, read in part, is TGTGCCTGGGCGTTAAGCTCCTACGAG. Full variable domain (rest looked up from reference TRBV30 and TRBJ2-7): SQTIHQWPATLVQPVGSPLSLECTVEGTSNPNLYWYRQAAGRGLQLLFYSVGIGQISSEVPQNLSASRPQDRQFILSSKKLLLSDSGFYLCAWALSSYEQYFGPGTRLTVT.

Notes on this clone: Coverage ceases 3 residues before the CDR3 finishes, and the germline J gene fills in the end. This sequence joins TRBV2 and TRBJ2-6, with D possibly TRBD1 on 6 matching bases. This CDR3 has 16 amino acids. Trimming left V 2 bases short and J 4 bases short, with 12 bases between. Looked up from germline, CDR1 is SNHLY and CDR2 is FYNNEI. The CDR3 region is CASSEYAGAGANVLTF. Incomplete CDR3 DNA: TGTGCCAGCAGTGAATACGCAGGGGCAGGGGCCAACGTC.

A word on this clone: The read falls 3 residues short of the CDR3 end, and the missing part is taken from the germline J gene. The chain is built from TRBV2 and TRBJ2-2, with D perhaps TRBD1 or TRBD2 (5 bases each). V was trimmed by 7 bases and J by 5 bases, leaving 11 bases between them. There are 13 residues in the CDR3. Germline assignment: CDR1 SNHLY and CDR2 FYNNEI. The CDR3 loop reads CASTLRETGELFF. CDR3 DNA (partial): TGTGCCAGCACCCTCAGGGAGACCGGGGAG.